The clone carrying this T cell receptor (beta chain) showed up many times. Libraries used 2 million unsorted PBMCs kept frozen in RNAlater. Trimming stripped 0 bases from V and 2 bases from J, with 6 bases between. CDR3 length equals 13 residues. Germline V CDR1 and CDR2: DFQATT, SNEGSKA (reference sequence). These data are taken from a study of neurological immune-mediated disorders. TCRdb recomputed calls from the 5' RACE reads with MiXCR, one row per CDR3 protein. Here the sample spans about 29,000 distinct CDR3 sequences, around 10% being singletons. This chain uses TRBV20-1 with TRBJ2-3, with D uncertain. The clonotype comes from a woman in her fifties or sixties in good health. The specimen sequenced was PBMCs. CDR3 sequence: CSAREADTDTQYF. CDR3 nucleotides: TGCAGTGCTAGAGAGGCGGACACAGATACGCAGTATTTT.